The subject of this entry is one T cell receptor beta chain. Its antigen is unknown. This entry belongs to a study of CD8+ T cells in alopecia areata. Study outcomes and limitations: Scalp sample sequencing also detects resident alphabeta T cells of normal skin. Scalp clonality and expanded CD8+ clones among the top 100 fell significantly with tofacitinib.

Treatment noted: oral pan-JAK inhibitor, 5-10 mg twice daily. Following RNA extraction, reverse transcription yielded cDNA that acted as the sequencing template. The table came from immunoSEQ multiplex PCR; TCRdb's copy has only in-frame clones and leaves some out. Of under 350,000 clones listed, about 62% are singletons. The CDR3 spans 15 residues. Trimming shortened V by 6 bases and J by 7 bases, and 19 bases separated the two germline ends. From germline, CDR1 is SNHLY and CDR2 FYNNEI. This clonotype originated in a human donor with alopecia areata. Sequencing was performed on CD4+ T cells sorted from blood, taken at week 24, from a patient treated with tofacitinib. The rearrangement links TRBV2 to TRBJ2-1, with D possibly being TRBD1 (6 bases). This CDR3 reads CASRVQGHLMNEQFF. In DNA, the CDR3 is TGTGCCAGCAGGGTTCAGGGACATCTTATGAATGAGCAGTTCTTC.